The 24 T cell receptor beta chains below were found in one sample sequenced in a study of graft-versus-host responses after intestinal transplantation. The table came from immunoSEQ multiplex PCR; TCRdb's copy has only in-frame clones and leaves some out. The data hold more than 65,000 clones, with 85% to 90% observed a single time. No antigen is known for these receptors. Sequenced material: unstimulated CD4+ T cells sorted from spleen or lymph node cells, taken before intestinal transplant. These receptors were taken from a human donor who received an intestinal transplant.

The chain joins TRBV28 to TRBJ2-5; weak D call: TRBD1 (6 bases). Germline V gene data show CDR1 as MDHEN and CDR2 as SYDVKM. Deletions cut 5 bases from V and 4 bases from J, with 14 bases between. This CDR3 comprises 14 residues. Written as DNA, the CDR3 is TGTGCCAGCAGTACAGCAGGGGTTTTAGAGACCCAGTACTTC. Residues: CASSTAGVLETQYF.

J is TRBJ2-7 and V is TRBV9; D is ambiguous. Germline V gene sequence: CDR1 SGDLS, CDR2 YYNGEE. CDR3 length equals 13 residues. V dropped 2 bases and J dropped 6 bases, with 12 bases sitting between them. CDR3 loop: CASSVTSPGEQYF. CDR3 nucleotides: TGTGCCAGCAGCGTTACTTCCCCGGGCGAGCAGTACTTC.

The gene calls are TRBV6-6 and TRBJ2-1, with 12 bases matching TRBD2. The length of the CDR3 is 15 residues. CDR1 and CDR2 from the germline V gene are MNHNY and SVGAGI (reference sequence). V was clipped by 7 bases and J by 12 bases; unmatched bases: 13. The CDR3 is CASNDPSGRARGQFF. The CDR3 DNA reads TGTGCCAGCAACGACCCTAGCGGGAGGGCCAGGGGGCAGTTCTTC.

The chain couples TRBV29-1 to TRBJ2-2; 11 positions agree with TRBD1. J gave up 7 bases and V 4 bases, and 2 bases lay outside the gene matches. The CDR3 runs to 13 residues. The germline CDR1 and CDR2 sequences are SQVTM and ANQGSEA. In DNA, the CDR3 is TGCAGCGTTGTAGGGACAGGGGGCGGGGAGCTGTTTTTT. Translation: CSVVGTGGGELFF.

The genes are TRBV4-1 and TRBJ1-6, with TRBD1 matching over 7 bases. Germline-derived CDR1 and CDR2 are MGHRA and YSYEKL. The ends lost 3 bases at V and 8 bases at J; junction bases unmatched: 7. There are 15 residues in the CDR3. CDR3 amino acids: CASSHPDRADSPLHF. In DNA form, the CDR3 reads TGCGCCAGCAGCCACCCAGACAGGGCGGATTCACCCCTCCACTTT.

The CDR3 nucleotides read TGTGCCAGCAGCTTCTCAGGGACTGGAAACACCATATATTTT. Translated, it gives CASSFSGTGNTIYF. The chain employs TRBV7-9 and TRBJ1-3, with a tentative D call TRBD1 (5 bases). The germline V gene has CDR1 SEHNR and CDR2 FQNEAQ (reference sequence). The CDR3 loop spans 14 amino acids. Between the trimmed V and J ends, which lost 3 bases and 2 bases, there was a span of 8 bases.

The J gene is TRBJ1-1, the V gene TRBV29-1; tentatively, D is TRBD1 (5 bases). This CDR3 spans 12 amino acids. V was clipped by 3 bases and J by 5 bases, with 10 bases between them. The V gene's germline CDR1 is SQVTM and CDR2 ANQGSEA. CDR3 bases: TGCAGCGTTGACAGGGTGCGGACTGAAGCTTTCTTT. This encodes CSVDRVRTEAFF. The full variable domain, in which reference TRBV29-1 and TRBJ1-1 provide the parts outside the CDR3, is SAVISQKPSRDICQRGTSLTIQCQVDSQVTMMFWYRQQPGQSLTLIATANQGSEATYESGFVIDKFPISRPNLTFSTLTVSNMSPEDSSIYLCSVDRVRTEAFFGQGTRLTVV.

This chain links TRBV28 with TRBJ2-1; D remains unclear. This CDR3 comprises 12 residues. Germline CDR1 is MDHEN and CDR2 is SYDVKM. Trimming shortened V by 5 bases and J by 8 bases, and 10 bases separated the two germline ends. The CDR3 DNA follows: TGTGCCAGCAGTCCCCTACGGGATGAGCAGTTCTTC. Residues: CASSPLRDEQFF.

This chain links TRBV5-4 with TRBJ2-5; D is unclear. The V gene's germline CDR1 is SGHNT and CDR2 YYREEE (reference sequence). Trimming took 2 bases from V and 0 from J, leaving 8 bases between them. CDR3 length: 14 amino acids. The CDR3 sequence is CASSLSVYQETQYF. CDR3 in DNA: TGTGCCAGCAGCTTATCAGTGTACCAAGAGACCCAGTACTTC.

The chain combines TRBV28 with TRBJ1-4, with 9 positions matching TRBD1. CDR3 length: 13 residues. Per the germline V gene, CDR1 is MDHEN and CDR2 is SYDVKM. V was clipped by 5 bases and J by 7 bases; unmatched bases: 2. The CDR3 nucleotides read TGTGCCAGCAGTCACAGGGGGCGTGAAAAACTGTTTTTT. Translated: CASSHRGREKLFF.

The chain carries TRBV4-1 and TRBJ2-5; D gene unclear. CDR1 and CDR2 (germline): MGHRA, YSYEKL. The CDR3 contains 13 residues. The V and J ends lost 0 bases and 10 bases respectively, with 12 bases between them. CDR3 loop: CASSQDKSVVQYF. CDR3 bases: TGCGCCAGCAGCCAAGATAAGTCGGTGGTCCAGTACTTC.

In regard to this clone: A junction end diverges from the germline sequence, so it may reflect a read error. The CDR3 is CASSPAVTNQETQYF. The CDR3 coding sequence is TGTGCCAGCAGCCCTGCAGTCACCAACCAAGAGACCCAGTACTTC. This rearrangement joins TRBV15 to TRBJ2-5, with unresolved D. This CDR3 has 15 amino acids. Germline V gene sequence: CDR1 LNHNV, CDR2 YYDKDF (reference sequence).

The chain links TRBV27 to TRBJ1-2; no reliable D call. V lost 2 bases, J lost 0 bases, and 10 bases lay in between. Germline V lookup: CDR1 MNHEY, CDR2 SMNVEV (reference sequence). The CDR3 runs 15 residues. As DNA, the CDR3 is TGTGCCAGCAGTTTAGTTTCCTATTCTAACTATGGCTACACCTTC. Its translation is CASSLVSYSNYGYTF.

As concerns this clone: A junction boundary mismatches the germline segment, possibly from a read error. The chain employs TRBV7-7 and TRBJ2-1, with D perhaps matching TRBD1 (6 bases). The CDR3 spans 14 residues. Germline-derived CDR1 and CDR2 are SSHAT and FNYEAQ (reference sequence). The chain's CDR3 is CASSPTGTINEQFF. The CDR3 coding sequence is TGTGCTAGCAGCCCCACCGGGACAATTAATGAGCAGTTCTTC.

As regards this clone: Sequence at one end of the junction differs from germline and may be a read error. The chain couples TRBV5-4 to TRBJ1-1, with TRBD1 as a possible D gene (6 bases). The germline V gene has CDR1 SGHNT and CDR2 YYREEE (reference sequence). There are 14 residues in the CDR3. The CDR3 DNA reads TGTGCCAGCAGAATGGACAGCATGAATACTGAAGCTTTCTTT. The encoded protein is CASRMDSMNTEAFF.

This clone counts as medium-sized. J is TRBJ2-7 and V is TRBV28; TRBD1 matches 8 bases. V lost 7 bases and J lost 4; bases outside the gene matches: 6. The germline gives CDR1 MDHEN, CDR2 SYDVKM. The CDR3 runs to 13 residues. The CDR3 region has the DNA TGTGCCAGCATGTCAGGGGGCGAGTACGAGCAGTACTTC. It encodes CASMSGGEYEQYF.

The chain couples TRBV28 to TRBJ1-4; tentatively, D is TRBD1 (5 bases). Germline CDR1 reads MDHEN; CDR2 reads SYDVKM. The CDR3 loop spans 11 amino acids. Trimming stripped 9 bases from V and 7 bases from J, with 9 bases between. The CDR3 protein is CASLGGEKLFF. CDR3 nucleotides: TGTGCCAGTCTGGGGGGTGAAAAACTGTTTTTT.

The V call is TRBV5-4, the J call TRBJ2-3; unclear D gene. This CDR3 spans 16 amino acids. Per germline, CDR1 SGHNT and CDR2 YYREEE (reference sequence). The germline V and J ends were trimmed by 0 bases and 0 bases, with 11 bases remaining between them. The CDR3 sequence: CASSLVGATSTDTQYF. CDR3 DNA: TGTGCCAGCAGCTTGGTGGGCGCCACTAGCACAGATACGCAGTATTTT.

The J gene is TRBJ2-1, the V gene TRBV30; TRBD2 is a possible D gene (6 bases). This CDR3 contains 15 residues. V was cut by 4 bases and J by 0 bases, with 13 bases left in between. Germline CDR1 GTSNPN, CDR2 SVGIG (reference sequence). The CDR3 here is CAWMRGGSSYNEQFF. The CDR3 region has the DNA TGTGCCTGGATGCGGGGCGGCAGCTCCTACAATGAGCAGTTCTTC. The variable domain in full, completed from reference TRBV30 and TRBJ2-1, reads SQTIHQWPATLVQPVGSPLSLECTVEGTSNPNLYWYRQAAGRGLQLLFYSVGIGQISSEVPQNLSASRPQDRQFILSSKKLLLSDSGFYLCAWMRGGSSYNEQFFGPGTRLTVL.

This sequence joins TRBV4-2 and TRBJ1-2, with 10 bases identical to TRBD1. CDR3 length equals 16 residues. After removal of 1 base from V and 4 bases from J, the junction contained 6 bases not matched to a gene. Germline-derived CDR1 and CDR2 are LGHNA and YNFKEQ. The chain's CDR3 is CASSQVGRDRGYGYTF. CDR3 coding DNA: TGTGCCAGCAGCCAAGTAGGGAGGGACAGGGGCTATGGCTACACCTTC.

This sequence joins TRBV28 and TRBJ2-7; TRBD2 might be the D (10 bases). The CDR3 runs 18 residues. Trimming left V 3 bases short and J 5 bases short, with 26 bases between. Germline lookup yields CDR1 MDHEN and CDR2 SYDVKM. CDR3 DNA sequence: TGTGCCAGCAGTTTCGGGACAGGGTGGACTAGCGGATATCACGAGCAGTACTTC. Translation gives CASSFGTGWTSGYHEQYF.

This rearrangement joins TRBV19 to TRBJ2-7; 8 bases match TRBD2. Germline CDR1 and CDR2: LNHDA and SQIVND (reference sequence). The CDR3 covers 17 residues. Germline trimming cut 5 bases from V and 3 bases from J; bases unmatched to any gene: 15. In DNA form, the CDR3 reads TGTGCCAGTAGTGCTCTCATACTAGCGGTCCCCTACTACGAGCAGTACTTC. Translation: CASSALILAVPYYEQYF.

The chain couples TRBV7-9 to TRBJ1-6; a possible D gene is TRBD1 (5 bases). There are 18 residues in the CDR3. The V gene's germline CDR1 is SEHNR and CDR2 FQNEAQ (reference sequence). V shed 2 bases and J shed 7 bases, with 21 bases lying between them. For the CDR3, the DNA is TGTGCCAGCAGCTTAAGTATAGTCCCCAGGGAATGGAATTCACCCCTCCACTTT. Its translation is CASSLSIVPREWNSPLHF.

The chain has TRBV27 and TRBJ2-7; 8 nucleotides match TRBD1. Germline CDR1 is MNHEY and CDR2 is SMNVEV (reference sequence). V lost 5 bases and J lost 2; bases outside the gene matches: 5. This CDR3 is built from 14 residues. DNA for the CDR3: TGTGCCAGCAGTGCACAGGGGGTTGCCTACGAGCAGTACTTC. Its translation: CASSAQGVAYEQYF.